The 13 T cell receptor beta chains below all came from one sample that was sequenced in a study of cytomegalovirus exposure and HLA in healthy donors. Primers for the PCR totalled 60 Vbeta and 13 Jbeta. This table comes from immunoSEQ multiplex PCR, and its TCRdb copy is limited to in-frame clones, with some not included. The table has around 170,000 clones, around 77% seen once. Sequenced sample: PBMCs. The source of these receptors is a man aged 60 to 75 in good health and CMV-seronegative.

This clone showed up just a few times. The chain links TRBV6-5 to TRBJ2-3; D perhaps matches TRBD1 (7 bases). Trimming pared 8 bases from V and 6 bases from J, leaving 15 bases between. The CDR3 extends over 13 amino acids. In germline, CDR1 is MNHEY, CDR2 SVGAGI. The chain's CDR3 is CASRGRGADTQYF. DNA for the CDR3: TGTGCCAGCCGGGGCAGGGGGGCCGATACGCAGTATTTT.

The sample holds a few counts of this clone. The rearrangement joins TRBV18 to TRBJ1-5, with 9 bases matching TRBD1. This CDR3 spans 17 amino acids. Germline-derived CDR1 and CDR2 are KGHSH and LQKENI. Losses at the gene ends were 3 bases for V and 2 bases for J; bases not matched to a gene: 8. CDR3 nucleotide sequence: TGTGCCAGCTCACCTACAGGGGGCGGGAGCGGCAATCAGCCCCAGCATTTT. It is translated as CASSPTGGGSGNQPQHF.

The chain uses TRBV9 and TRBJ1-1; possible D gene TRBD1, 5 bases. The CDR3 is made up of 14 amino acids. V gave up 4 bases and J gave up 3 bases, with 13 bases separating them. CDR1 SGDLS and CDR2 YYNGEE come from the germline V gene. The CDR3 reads CASSTDGGDTEAFF. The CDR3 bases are TGTGCCAGCAGCACGGACGGGGGGGACACTGAAGCTTTCTTT.

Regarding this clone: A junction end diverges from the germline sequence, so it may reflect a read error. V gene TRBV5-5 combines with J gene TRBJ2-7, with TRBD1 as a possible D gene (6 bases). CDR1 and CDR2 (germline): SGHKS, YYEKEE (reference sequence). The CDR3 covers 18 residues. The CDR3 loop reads CASSLRFSGAGDNYERYF. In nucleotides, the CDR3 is TGTGCCAGCAGCTTGCGATTTTCTGGAGCAGGGGATAACTACGAGCGGTACTTC. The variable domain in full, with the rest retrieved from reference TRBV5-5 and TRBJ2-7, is DAGVTQSPTHLIKTRGQQVTLRCSPISGHKSVSWYQQVLGQGPQFIFQYYEKEERGRGNFPDRFSARQFPNYSSELNVNALLLGDSALYLCASSLRFSGAGDNYERYFGPGTRLTVT.

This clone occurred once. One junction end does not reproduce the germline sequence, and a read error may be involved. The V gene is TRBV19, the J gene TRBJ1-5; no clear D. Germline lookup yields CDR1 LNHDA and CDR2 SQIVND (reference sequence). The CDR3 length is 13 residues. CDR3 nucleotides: TGTGCCAGTAGTAGGTCGGGGAATCAGCCCCAGAATTTT. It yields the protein CASSRSGNQPQNF.

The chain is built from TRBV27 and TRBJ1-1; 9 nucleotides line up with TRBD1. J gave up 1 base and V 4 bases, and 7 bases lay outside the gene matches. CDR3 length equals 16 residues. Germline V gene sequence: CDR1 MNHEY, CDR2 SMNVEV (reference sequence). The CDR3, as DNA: TGTGCCAGCAGTTCCGTGTACAGGGGGCGGAACACTGAAGCTTTCTTT. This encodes CASSSVYRGRNTEAFF.

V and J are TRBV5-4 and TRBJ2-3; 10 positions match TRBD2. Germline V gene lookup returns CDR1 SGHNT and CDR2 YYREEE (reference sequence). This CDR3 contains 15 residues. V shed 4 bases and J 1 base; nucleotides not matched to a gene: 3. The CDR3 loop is CASSLGLAGTDTQYF. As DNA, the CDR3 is TGTGCCAGCAGCCTTGGACTAGCGGGCACAGATACGCAGTATTTT.

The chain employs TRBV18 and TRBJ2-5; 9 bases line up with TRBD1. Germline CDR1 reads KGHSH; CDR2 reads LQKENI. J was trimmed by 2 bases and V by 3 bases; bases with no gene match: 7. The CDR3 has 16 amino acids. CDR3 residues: CASSPRDREGQETQYF. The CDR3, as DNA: TGTGCCAGCTCACCGAGGGACAGGGAAGGACAAGAGACCCAGTACTTC.

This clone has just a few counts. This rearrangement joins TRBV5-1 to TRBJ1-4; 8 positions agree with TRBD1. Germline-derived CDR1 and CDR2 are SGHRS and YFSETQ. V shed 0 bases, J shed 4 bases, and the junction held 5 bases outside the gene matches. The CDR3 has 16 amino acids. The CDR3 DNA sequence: TGCGCCAGCAGCTTGGGGCGAACAGGGGGTAATGAAAAACTGTTTTTT. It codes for CASSLGRTGGNEKLFF.

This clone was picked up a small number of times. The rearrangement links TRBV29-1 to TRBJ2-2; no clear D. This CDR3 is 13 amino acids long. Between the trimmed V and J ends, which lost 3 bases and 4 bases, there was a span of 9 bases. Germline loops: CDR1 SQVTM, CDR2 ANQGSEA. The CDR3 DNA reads TGCAGCGTTGAGCTTGCTAGCACCGGGGAGCTGTTTTTT. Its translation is CSVELASTGELFF.

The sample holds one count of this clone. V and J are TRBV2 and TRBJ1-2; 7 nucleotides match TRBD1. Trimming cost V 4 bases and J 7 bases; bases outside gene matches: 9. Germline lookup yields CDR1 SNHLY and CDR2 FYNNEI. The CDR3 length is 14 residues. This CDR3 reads CASSVEGARFGYTF. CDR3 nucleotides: TGTGCCAGCAGTGTCGAGGGGGCGCGGTTTGGCTACACCTTC.

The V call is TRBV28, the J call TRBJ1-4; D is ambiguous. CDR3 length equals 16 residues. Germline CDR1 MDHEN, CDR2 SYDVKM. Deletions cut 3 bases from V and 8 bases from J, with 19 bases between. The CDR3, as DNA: TGTGCCAGCAGTTTGCTGGGGAGGGTATCTCGAGAAAAACTGTTTTTT. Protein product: CASSLLGRVSREKLFF.

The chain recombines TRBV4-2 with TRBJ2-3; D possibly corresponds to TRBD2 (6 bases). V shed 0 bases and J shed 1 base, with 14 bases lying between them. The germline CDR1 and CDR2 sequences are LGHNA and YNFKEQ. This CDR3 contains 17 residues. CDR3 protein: CASSQDRSWRGTDTQYF. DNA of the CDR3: TGTGCCAGCAGCCAAGATAGGTCGTGGAGGGGCACAGATACGCAGTATTTT.